The 32 T cell receptor beta chains below all came from one sample that was sequenced in a study of blood T cell repertoires in COVID-19. TCRdb's copy holds only in-frame clones and misses some; the assay was immunoSEQ multiplex PCR. The table has a few hundred thousand clones, about 90% seen once. The material sequenced was PBMCs or T cells enriched from blood (not recorded which). These receptors all come from a woman aged 25 to 45 who had recovered from COVID-19.

The chain carries TRBV24-1 and TRBJ2-1; TRBD1 aligns across 8 bases. The CDR3 covers 13 residues. Trimming took 6 bases from V and 9 from J; bases not matched to a gene: 6. Per the germline V gene, CDR1 is KGHDR and CDR2 is SFDVKD. This CDR3 reads CATSIGQGGEQFF. CDR3 sequence (DNA): TGTGCCACCAGTATCGGACAGGGAGGTGAGCAGTTCTTC.

The CDR3 loop reads CASSLASYAEGHEQYF. The DNA for the CDR3 is TGCGCCAGCAGCTTGGCATCGTATGCCGAGGGCCACGAGCAGTACTTC. This chain links TRBV5-1 with TRBJ2-7, with D possibly being TRBD2 (5 bases). V lost 0 bases and J lost 5, with 18 bases in between. CDR1 SGHRS and CDR2 YFSETQ come from the germline V gene. The CDR3 extends over 16 amino acids. The full variable domain, rest sourced from reference TRBV5-1 and TRBJ2-7, is KAGVTQTPRYLIKTRGQQVTLSCSPISGHRSVSWYQQTPGQGLQFLFEYFSETQRNKGNFPGRFSGRQFSNSRSEMNVSTLELGDSALYLCASSLASYAEGHEQYFGPGTRLTVT.

The chain links TRBV19 to TRBJ2-3; D possibly corresponds to TRBD1 (6 bases). V gave up 3 bases and J gave up 5 bases, with 18 bases separating them. Germline CDR1 reads LNHDA; CDR2 reads SQIVND (reference sequence). The CDR3 has 16 amino acids. The CDR3 region has the DNA TGTGCCAGTAGTATCTTTTCCGCGCCAGGGGAAGATACGCAGTATTTT. Its protein is CASSIFSAPGEDTQYF.

V usage is TRBV24-1 and J usage is TRBJ2-2; the D gene is possibly TRBD1 (6 bases). The CDR3 sequence is 14 residues long. V lost 1 base and J 4 bases, leaving 6 bases between the germline ends. CDR1 and CDR2 (germline): KGHDR, SFDVKD. CDR3 coding DNA: TGTGCCACCAGTGATTTACAGGGCACCGGGGAGCTGTTTTTT. Protein: CATSDLQGTGELFF.

The V gene is TRBV7-2, the J gene TRBJ2-1, with D unresolved. V lost 1 base, J lost 4 bases, and 5 bases lay in between. The CDR3 has 13 amino acids. Germline CDR1 is SGHTA and CDR2 is FQGNSA. For the CDR3, the DNA is TGTGCCAGCAGCTTAGATCAATACAATGAGCAGTTCTTC. It translates to CASSLDQYNEQFF. Full variable domain (rest looked up from reference TRBV7-2 and TRBJ2-1): GAGVSQSPSNKVTEKGKDVELRCDPISGHTALYWYRQSLGQGLEFLIYFQGNSAPDKSGLPSDRFSAERTGGSVSTLTIQRTQQEDSAVYLCASSLDQYNEQFFGPGTRLTVL.

This chain connects TRBV9 to TRBJ2-1, with a weak D call TRBD2 (6 bases). This CDR3 has 16 residues. Germline CDR1 is SGDLS and CDR2 is YYNGEE. V was clipped by 0 bases and J by 6 bases, with 16 bases between them. The CDR3 bases are TGTGCCAGCAGCGTAGGGGGACTCCCAAGGGTCAATGAGCAGTTCTTC. This encodes CASSVGGLPRVNEQFF. Full variable domain (remainder filled in from reference TRBV9 and TRBJ2-1): DSGVTQTPKHLITATGQRVTLRCSPRSGDLSVYWYQQSLDQGLQFLIQYYNGEERAKGNILERFSAQQFPDLHSELNLSSLELGDSALYFCASSVGGLPRVNEQFFGPGTRLTVL.

With regard to this clone: Relative to the germline gene, one junction end is altered; a read error may explain this. The chain combines TRBV5-1 with TRBJ1-2; TRBD1 aligns across 9 bases. The CDR3 runs 14 residues. Germline V lookup: CDR1 SGHRS, CDR2 YFSETQ. CDR3 DNA sequence: TGCGCCAGCAGCTTGGACGGACAGGGGTATGACTACACCTTC. It specifies CASSLDGQGYDYTF.

This sequence joins TRBV11-1 and TRBJ1-1, with TRBD1 matching 9 bases. The junction had 8 bases not matched to a gene; V was cut back by 3 bases and J by 3 bases. Germline V CDR1 and CDR2: SGHAT, FQDESV (reference sequence). The CDR3 contains 16 residues. As DNA, the CDR3 is TGTGCCAGCAGCTTCCTACAGGGGGCAGGTGACACTGAAGCTTTCTTT. Translating gives CASSFLQGAGDTEAFF. Variable domain in full (rest from reference TRBV11-1 and TRBJ1-1): EAEVAQSPRYKITEKSQAVAFWCDPISGHATLYWYRQILGQGPELLVQFQDESVVDDSQLPKDRFSAERLKGVDSTLKIQPAELGDSAMYLCASSFLQGAGDTEAFFGQGTRLTVV.

This chain connects TRBV5-4 to TRBJ1-4; TRBD1 matches at 7 bases. The V and J ends lost 5 bases and 6 bases, in that order; junction bases with no gene match: 7. Germline CDR1 is SGHNT and CDR2 is YYREEE (reference sequence). CDR3 length: 14 residues. The CDR3 sequence is CASSYTGVDEKLFF. For the CDR3, the DNA is TGTGCCAGCAGTTATACAGGGGTTGATGAAAAACTGTTTTTT.

The rearrangement links TRBV9 to TRBJ2-5; 10 nucleotides line up with TRBD2. The germline CDR1 and CDR2 sequences are SGDLS and YYNGEE. The CDR3 totals 15 residues. V gave up 4 bases and J gave up 3 bases; unmatched junction bases: 6. CDR3 nucleotide sequence: TGTGCCAGCAGCAATTCCGGGACTAGCGAAGAGACCCAGTACTTC. It is translated as CASSNSGTSEETQYF.

The rearrangement joins TRBV30 to TRBJ1-4; no clear D. This CDR3 spans 14 amino acids. Germline loops: CDR1 GTSNPN, CDR2 SVGIG (reference sequence). Trimming cost V 0 bases and J 8 bases, with 13 bases left between them. CDR3 loop: CAWSVNGEDEKLFF. In nucleotides, the CDR3 is TGTGCCTGGAGTGTAAACGGGGAGGACGAAAAACTGTTTTTT.

CDR3 loop: CASSARTGLEKLFF. The CDR3 DNA is TGTGCCAGTAGCGCCCGGACAGGGTTAGAAAAACTGTTTTTT. J is TRBJ1-4 and V is TRBV19, with 8 bases lining up with TRBD1. CDR1 and CDR2 from the germline V gene are LNHDA and SQIVND (reference sequence). This CDR3 is 14 amino acids long. V was pared by 6 bases and J by 8 bases, with 8 bases of the junction left unmatched.

The chain couples TRBV6-5 to TRBJ2-7; possibly TRBD1 for D (6 bases). Per germline, CDR1 MNHEY and CDR2 SVGAGI. This CDR3 region has 12 residues. V lost 7 bases and J 7 bases, leaving 14 bases between the germline ends. The CDR3: CASTAGVGEQYF. The CDR3 DNA sequence: TGTGCCAGCACTGCAGGGGTTGGGGAGCAGTACTTC.

This clone has only a few counts. The J gene is TRBJ2-3, the V gene TRBV27, with 12 positions matching TRBD2. J lost 11 bases, V lost 3 bases, and 12 bases had no gene match. Germline V gene data show CDR1 as MNHEY and CDR2 as SMNVEV (reference sequence). This CDR3 comprises 16 residues. DNA for the CDR3: TGTGCCAGCAGTTTGGGACTAGCGGGCCCAGGGGGGAAGCAGTATTTT. Translation gives CASSLGLAGPGGKQYF.

The V and J genes are TRBV7-8 and TRBJ2-7; 7 bases fit TRBD1. Trimming cost V 2 bases and J 4 bases; bases outside gene matches: 8. The CDR3 is 15 residues long. Germline CDR1 and CDR2: SGHVS and FQNEAQ. This CDR3 is CASSLFDRERYEQYF. CDR3 in DNA: TGTGCCAGCAGCTTATTTGACAGGGAGAGGTACGAGCAGTACTTC.

Only one count was recorded for this clone. The rearrangement uses TRBV5-5 and TRBJ2-1; D unresolved. Looked up from germline, CDR1 is SGHKS and CDR2 is YYEKEE (reference sequence). The CDR3 covers 16 residues. V shed 2 bases and J shed 3 bases, with 15 bases lying between them. The CDR3 loop reads CASSFFTFRDYNEQFF. CDR3 sequence (DNA): TGTGCCAGCAGCTTTTTTACGTTTCGCGACTACAATGAGCAGTTCTTC. Full variable domain (remainder filled in from reference TRBV5-5 and TRBJ2-1): DAGVTQSPTHLIKTRGQQVTLRCSPISGHKSVSWYQQVLGQGPQFIFQYYEKEERGRGNFPDRFSARQFPNYSSELNVNALLLGDSALYLCASSFFTFRDYNEQFFGPGTRLTVL.

The rearrangement joins TRBV11-1 to TRBJ2-3; D may be TRBD2 (6 bases). This CDR3 has 16 amino acids. Between the trimmed V and J ends, which lost 3 bases and 5 bases, there was a span of 18 bases. Germline loops: CDR1 SGHAT, CDR2 FQDESV (reference sequence). Here the CDR3 DNA reads TGTGCCAGCAGCTTTAGGGACTTCCTACCGGGAGATACGCAGTATTTT. Translating gives CASSFRDFLPGDTQYF.

This chain links TRBV11-2 with TRBJ2-7; 9 positions match TRBD2. V shed 1 base, J shed 5 bases, and the junction held 0 bases outside the gene matches. Germline V gives CDR1 SGHAT, CDR2 FQNNGV. The CDR3 loop spans 13 amino acids. The DNA of the CDR3 is TGTGCCAGCAGCTTAGGACTAGCGGACGAGCAGTACTTC. Protein: CASSLGLADEQYF.

This clone showed up just once. The genes are TRBV2 and TRBJ2-3; TRBD2 matches at 7 bases. The germline V gene has CDR1 SNHLY and CDR2 FYNNEI. The V segment lost 5 bases and the J segment 2 bases; nucleotides outside the gene matches: 7. The CDR3 totals 15 residues. The CDR3 is CASSTGGVSTDTQYF. The CDR3 region has the DNA TGTGCCAGCAGTACTGGGGGGGTTTCCACAGATACGCAGTATTTT.

V is TRBV14 and J is TRBJ1-6; D is unclear. CDR3 length: 13 amino acids. Between the trimmed V and J ends, which lost 6 bases and 3 bases, there was a span of 6 bases. Looked up from germline, CDR1 is SGHDN and CDR2 is FVKESK. The CDR3 nucleotides read TGTGCCAGCAGTGAGGTCTATAATTCACCCCTCCACTTT. Encoded protein: CASSEVYNSPLHF. The whole variable domain, remainder taken from reference TRBV14 and TRBJ1-6, is EAGVTQFPSHSVIEKGQTVTLRCDPISGHDNLYWYRRVMGKEIKFLLHFVKESKQDESGMPNNRFLAERTGGTYSTLKVQPAELEDSGVYFCASSEVYNSPLHFGNGTRLTVT.

This chain links TRBV5-1 with TRBJ2-1; 10 bases map to TRBD1. From germline, CDR1 is SGHRS and CDR2 YFSETQ. With 4 bases clipped from V and 8 bases from J, the junction kept 12 bases outside the gene matches. This CDR3 spans 16 amino acids. This chain's CDR3 is CASSRDQGQGYHEQFF. CDR3 bases: TGCGCCAGCAGCCGGGACCAGGGACAGGGGTACCATGAGCAGTTCTTC.

The J gene is TRBJ1-2, the V gene TRBV9; TRBD1 agrees at 9 bases. Germline-derived CDR1 and CDR2 are SGDLS and YYNGEE. The ends lost 4 bases at V and 3 bases at J; junction bases unmatched: 7. This CDR3 spans 15 amino acids. DNA of the CDR3: TGTGCCAGCAGCCCACACTGGACAGGGGACTATGGCTACACCTTC. This codes for CASSPHWTGDYGYTF. The full variable domain, rest sourced from reference TRBV9 and TRBJ1-2, is DSGVTQTPKHLITATGQRVTLRCSPRSGDLSVYWYQQSLDQGLQFLIQYYNGEERAKGNILERFSAQQFPDLHSELNLSSLELGDSALYFCASSPHWTGDYGYTFGSGTRLTVV.

The rearrangement joins TRBV15 to TRBJ1-3, with D perhaps matching TRBD1 (6 bases). This CDR3 has 15 residues. The V end was cut by 0 bases, the J end by 7 bases, with 13 bases between. Looked up from germline, CDR1 is LNHNV and CDR2 is YYDKDF (reference sequence). The CDR3, as DNA: TGTGCCACCAGCAGAGATCAACAGGGAACGAACACCATATATTTT. Protein: CATSRDQQGTNTIYF. The full variable domain, completed using reference TRBV15 and TRBJ1-3, is DAMVIQNPRYQVTQFGKPVTLSCSQTLNHNVMYWYQQKSSQAPKLLFHYYDKDFNNEADTPDNFQSRRPNTSFCFLDIRSPGLGDTAMYLCATSRDQQGTNTIYFGEGSWLTVV.

The rearrangement joins TRBV4-2 to TRBJ2-1; 12 bases align to TRBD2. Looked up from germline, CDR1 is LGHNA and CDR2 is YNFKEQ. This CDR3 comprises 18 residues. Trimming took 1 base from V and 9 from J; bases not matched to a gene: 13. The CDR3: CASSQVLQGLAGIGEQFF. DNA for the CDR3: TGTGCCAGCAGCCAAGTCCTCCAAGGACTAGCGGGGATCGGTGAGCAGTTCTTC.

This clone was counted a single time. The rearrangement uses TRBV7-9 and TRBJ2-1, with a possible D match to TRBD2 (6 bases). CDR1 SEHNR and CDR2 FQNEAQ come from the germline V gene (reference sequence). Trimming removed 7 bases from V and 5 bases from J, with 12 bases in between. The CDR3 is made up of 13 amino acids. The CDR3 DNA reads TGTGCCAGCATACGGACTATCGACAATGAGCAGTTCTTC. This encodes CASIRTIDNEQFF.

The rearrangement uses TRBV5-1 and TRBJ2-7; 10 bases agree with TRBD2. Germline loops: CDR1 SGHRS, CDR2 YFSETQ. The CDR3 loop spans 15 amino acids. Germline trimming cut 1 base from V and 2 bases from J; bases unmatched to any gene: 3. The CDR3 region is CASSLPGLATYEQYF. CDR3 nucleotide sequence: TGCGCCAGCAGCTTGCCGGGACTAGCGACCTACGAGCAGTACTTC.

The chain couples TRBV14 to TRBJ1-2, with 10 bases identical to TRBD1. The CDR3 runs 14 residues. Germline CDR1 is SGHDN and CDR2 is FVKESK. The V segment lost 4 bases and the J segment 3 bases; nucleotides outside the gene matches: 2. CDR3 coding DNA: TGTGCCAGCAGCCGGGACAGGGGAGACTATGGCTACACCTTC. Protein sequence: CASSRDRGDYGYTF.

The rearrangement links TRBV7-3 to TRBJ2-7, with D hard to call. Per germline, CDR1 SGHTA and CDR2 FQGTGA. The V gene lost 2 bases and the J gene lost 3 bases, with 8 bases spanning the gap. The CDR3 contains 13 residues. The CDR3 nucleotides are TGTGCCAGCAGCTTAGAAACAGACTACGAGCAGTACTTC. Its translation: CASSLETDYEQYF.

This clone was picked up a small number of times. The chain uses TRBV5-1 and TRBJ2-5, with TRBD1 as a possible D gene (7 bases). The CDR3 is 14 amino acids. Germline loops: CDR1 SGHRS, CDR2 YFSETQ. Trimming took off 3 bases at V and 7 bases at J, with 16 bases between the two ends. As DNA, the CDR3 is TGCGCCAGCAGCTCCGGACAGGTGGAGGGGACCCAGTACTTC. As protein: CASSSGQVEGTQYF. Combining the CDR3 with reference TRBV5-1 and TRBJ2-5 gives the whole variable domain KAGVTQTPRYLIKTRGQQVTLSCSPISGHRSVSWYQQTPGQGLQFLFEYFSETQRNKGNFPGRFSGRQFSNSRSEMNVSTLELGDSALYLCASSSGQVEGTQYFGPGTRLLVL.

The chain is built from TRBV12-3 or TRBV12-4 and TRBJ2-7, with D perhaps TRBD1 (6 bases). This CDR3 region has 13 residues. Deletions cut 2 bases from V and 1 base from J, with 6 bases between. CDR3 DNA: TGTGCCAGCAGTTTAACAGGGTCCTACGAGCAGTACTTC. Translating it yields CASSLTGSYEQYF.

The V and J genes are TRBV6-2 or TRBV6-3 and TRBJ2-3; D may be TRBD2 (5 bases). The CDR3 extends over 14 amino acids. The V end was cut by 5 bases, the J end by 2 bases, with 11 bases between. Germline CDR1 MNHEY, CDR2 SVGEGT. The CDR3 sequence: CASSPGFLTDTQYF. For the CDR3, the DNA is TGTGCCAGCAGTCCGGGGTTCCTCACAGATACGCAGTATTTT.

Only a few counts were recorded for this clone. V and J are TRBV27 and TRBJ1-5, with D unresolved. Germline-derived CDR1 and CDR2 are MNHEY and SMNVEV (reference sequence). V lost 3 bases to trimming and J lost 0 bases, with 6 bases between them. CDR3 length: 14 amino acids. The CDR3 nucleotides are TGTGCCAGCAGTTTGAGATTTAGCAATCAGCCCCAGCATTTT. It yields the protein CASSLRFSNQPQHF.